This TCR beta chain was observed in a study of blood T cell repertoires in COVID-19. CDR1 and CDR2 (germline): SGHRS, YFSETQ. Trimming removed 2 bases from V and 6 bases from J; junction bases left unmatched: 5. The CDR3 spans 14 residues. Authors' methods: Using reference gene primer amplification, nucleated cell counts were estimated. Measured with immunoSEQ multiplex PCR; TCRdb has only the in-frame clones, and not every one. V and J calls and clone size are given by that table; D and trimming were obtained from the DNA. Altogether fewer than 90,000 clones are present, approximately 90% being singletons, with the ten largest covering over 0.45%.

This sequence was found in a man in his 60s with acute or convalescent COVID-19. V usage is TRBV5-1 and J usage is TRBJ2-1, with 7 bases fitting TRBD1. Sequencing was done on a sample of peripheral blood. DNA of the CDR3: TGCGCCAGCAGCTTTCGGGACAGCCCCAATGAGCAGTTCTTC. It yields the protein CASSFRDSPNEQFF.